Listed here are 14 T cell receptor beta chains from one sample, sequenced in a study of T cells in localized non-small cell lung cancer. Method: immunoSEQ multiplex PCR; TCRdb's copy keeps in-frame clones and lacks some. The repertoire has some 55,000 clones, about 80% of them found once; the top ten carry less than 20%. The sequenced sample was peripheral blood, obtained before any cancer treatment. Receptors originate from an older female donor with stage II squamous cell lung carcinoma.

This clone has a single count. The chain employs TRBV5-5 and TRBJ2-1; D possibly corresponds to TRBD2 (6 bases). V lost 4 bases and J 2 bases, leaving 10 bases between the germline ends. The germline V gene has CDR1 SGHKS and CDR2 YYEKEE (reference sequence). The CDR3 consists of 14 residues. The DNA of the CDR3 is TGTGCCAGCAGCGAGGGAGGTCCCTACAATGAGCAGTTCTTC. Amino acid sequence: CASSEGGPYNEQFF.

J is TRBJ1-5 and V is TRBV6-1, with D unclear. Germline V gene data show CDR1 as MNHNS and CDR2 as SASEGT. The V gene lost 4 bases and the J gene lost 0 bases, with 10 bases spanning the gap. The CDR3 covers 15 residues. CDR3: CASSGGIYSNQPQHF. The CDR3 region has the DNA TGTGCCAGCAGTGGAGGAATCTATAGCAATCAGCCCCAGCATTTT.

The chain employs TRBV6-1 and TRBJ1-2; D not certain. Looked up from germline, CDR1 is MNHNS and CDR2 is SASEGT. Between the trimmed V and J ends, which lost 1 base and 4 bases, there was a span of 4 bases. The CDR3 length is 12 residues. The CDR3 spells CASSEVPYGYTF. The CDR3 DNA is TGTGCCAGCAGTGAAGTACCCTATGGCTACACCTTC.

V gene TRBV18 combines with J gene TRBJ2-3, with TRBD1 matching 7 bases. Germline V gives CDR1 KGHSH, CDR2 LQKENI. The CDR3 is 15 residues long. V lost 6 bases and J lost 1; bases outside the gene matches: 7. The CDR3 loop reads CASSPTGPRTDTQYF. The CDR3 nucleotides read TGTGCCAGCTCGCCGACAGGGCCCCGCACAGATACGCAGTATTTT.

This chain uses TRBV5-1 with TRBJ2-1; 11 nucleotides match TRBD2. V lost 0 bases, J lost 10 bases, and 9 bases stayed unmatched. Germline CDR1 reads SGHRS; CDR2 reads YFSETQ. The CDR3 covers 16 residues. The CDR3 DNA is TGCGCCAGCAGCTTGGGAGGGACTAGCGGTATTCGGGAGCAGTTCTTC. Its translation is CASSLGGTSGIREQFF.

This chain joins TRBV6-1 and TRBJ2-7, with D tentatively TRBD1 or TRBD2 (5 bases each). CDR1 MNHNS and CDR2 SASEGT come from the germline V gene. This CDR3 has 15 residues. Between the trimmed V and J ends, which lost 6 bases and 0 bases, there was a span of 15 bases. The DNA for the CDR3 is TGTGCCAGCAGGGGGACGCAAAAACTCTCCTACGAGCAGTACTTC. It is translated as CASRGTQKLSYEQYF.

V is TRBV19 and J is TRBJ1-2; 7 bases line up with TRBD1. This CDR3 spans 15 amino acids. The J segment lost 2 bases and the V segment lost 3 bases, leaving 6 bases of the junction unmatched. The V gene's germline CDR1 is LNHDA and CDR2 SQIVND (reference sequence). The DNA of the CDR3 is TGTGCCAGTAGTATTCCTACCAGGGGGAACTATGGCTACACCTTC. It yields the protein CASSIPTRGNYGYTF. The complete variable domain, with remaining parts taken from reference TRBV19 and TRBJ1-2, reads DGGITQSPKYLFRKEGQNVTLSCEQNLNHDAMYWYRQDPGQGLRLIYYSQIVNDFQKGDIAEGYSVSREKKESFPLTVTSAQKNPTAFYLCASSIPTRGNYGYTFGSGTRLTVV.

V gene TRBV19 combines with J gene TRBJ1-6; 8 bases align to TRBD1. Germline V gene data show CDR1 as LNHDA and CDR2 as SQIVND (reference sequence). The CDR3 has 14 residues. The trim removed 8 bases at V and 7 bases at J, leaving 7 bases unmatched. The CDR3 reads CASALTGANSPLHF. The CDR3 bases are TGTGCCAGTGCCTTGACAGGGGCGAATTCACCCCTCCACTTT.

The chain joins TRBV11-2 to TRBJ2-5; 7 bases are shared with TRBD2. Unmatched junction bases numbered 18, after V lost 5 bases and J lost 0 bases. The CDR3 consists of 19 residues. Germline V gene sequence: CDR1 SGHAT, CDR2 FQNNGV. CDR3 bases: TGTGCCAGCAGCGGGAGGGGATCGGTAGGGCAATCGTACCAAGAGACCCAGTACTTC. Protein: CASSGRGSVGQSYQETQYF.

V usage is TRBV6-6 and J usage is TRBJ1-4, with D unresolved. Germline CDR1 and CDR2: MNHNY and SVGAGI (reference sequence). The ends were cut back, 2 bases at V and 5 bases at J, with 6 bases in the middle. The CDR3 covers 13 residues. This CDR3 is CASSYEPNEKLFF. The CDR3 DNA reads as TGTGCCAGCAGTTACGAGCCAAATGAAAAACTGTTTTTT.

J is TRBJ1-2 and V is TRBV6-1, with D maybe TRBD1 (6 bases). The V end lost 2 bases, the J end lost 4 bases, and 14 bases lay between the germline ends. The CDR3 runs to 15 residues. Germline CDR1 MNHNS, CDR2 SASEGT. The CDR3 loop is CASSERGTRGYGYTF. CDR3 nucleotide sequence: TGTGCCAGCAGTGAACGGGGCACCAGGGGCTATGGCTACACCTTC.

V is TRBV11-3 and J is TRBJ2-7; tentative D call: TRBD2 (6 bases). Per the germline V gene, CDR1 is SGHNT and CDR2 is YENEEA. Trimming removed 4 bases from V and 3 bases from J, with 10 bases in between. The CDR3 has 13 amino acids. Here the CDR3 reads CASSYGGNYEQYF. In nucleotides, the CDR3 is TGTGCCAGCAGCTACGGCGGGAACTACGAGCAGTACTTC. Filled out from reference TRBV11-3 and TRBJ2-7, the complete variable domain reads EAGVVQSPRYKIIEKKQPVAFWCNPISGHNTLYWYLQNLGQGPELLIRYENEEAVDDSQLPKDRFSAERLKGVDSTLKIQPAELGDSAVYLCASSYGGNYEQYFGPGTRLTVT.

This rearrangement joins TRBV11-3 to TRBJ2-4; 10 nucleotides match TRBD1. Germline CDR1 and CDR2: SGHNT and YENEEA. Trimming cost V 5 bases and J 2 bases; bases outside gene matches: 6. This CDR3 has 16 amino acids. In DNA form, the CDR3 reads TGTGCCAGCAGCCCCGGGACAGGGGTTACCAAAAACATTCAGTACTTC. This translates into CASSPGTGVTKNIQYF.

The CDR3 nucleotides read TGTGCCAGCAGCGTAGTTCACAGGGACACTGAAGCTTTCTTT. This sequence encodes CASSVVHRDTEAFF. The rearrangement links TRBV9 to TRBJ1-1; D is possibly TRBD1 (6 bases). Germline V gives CDR1 SGDLS, CDR2 YYNGEE. The CDR3 totals 14 residues. Trimming cost V 0 bases and J 3 bases, with 9 bases left between them.